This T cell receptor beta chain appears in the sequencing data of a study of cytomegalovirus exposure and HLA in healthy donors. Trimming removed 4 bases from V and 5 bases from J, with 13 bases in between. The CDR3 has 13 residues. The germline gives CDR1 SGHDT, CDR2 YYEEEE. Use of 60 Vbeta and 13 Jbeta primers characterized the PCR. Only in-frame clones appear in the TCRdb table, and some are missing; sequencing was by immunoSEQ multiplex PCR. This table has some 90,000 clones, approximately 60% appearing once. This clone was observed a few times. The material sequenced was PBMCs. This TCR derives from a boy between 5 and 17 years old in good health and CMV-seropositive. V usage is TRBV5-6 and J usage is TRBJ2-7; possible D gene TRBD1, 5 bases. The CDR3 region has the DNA TGTGCCAGCAGCCGGCCAGGGTCGCACGAGCAGTACTTC. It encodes CASSRPGSHEQYF.